This T cell receptor beta chain was identified in a study of blood T cell repertoires in COVID-19. Study summary: PBMCs, B-cell-depleted T cells, or T cells were the source of the cDNA or gDNA that made up the material.

In the source study's methods: Amplification from reference gene primers served as the basis for estimated nucleated cell counts. Assay used: immunoSEQ multiplex PCR; TCRdb lists only in-frame clones, some missing. The D gene and trimming were derived from the DNA, and the V and J assignments and clone size from that table. The repertoire includes approximately 70,000 clones, approximately 85% of them detected once, and approximately 5% sits in the top ten. The sample comprised peripheral blood. This TCR derives from a woman older than 75 with active or convalescent COVID-19.

The CDR3 protein is CAWSTGGSGNTIYF. CDR3 nucleotides: TGTGCCTGGAGTACGGGGGGTTCTGGAAACACCATATATTTT. The chain couples TRBV30 to TRBJ1-3, with D maybe TRBD1 (5 bases). The V and J ends lost 2 bases and 1 base respectively, with 9 bases between them. CDR1 GTSNPN and CDR2 SVGIG come from the germline V gene (reference sequence). The CDR3 consists of 14 residues.